This T cell receptor beta chain was recovered during a study of blood T cell repertoires in COVID-19. Study in general: Italy, Spain and the United States were the sources of the convalescent and acute COVID-19 samples. T cells, B-cell-depleted T cells, or PBMCs provided the cDNA or gDNA that served as material.

The study recruited exposed participants who had met a COVID-19 case within 2 weeks before entry. The CDR3 runs 18 residues. Trimming cost V 0 bases and J 2 bases, with 17 bases left between them. Germline loops: CDR1 LNHNV, CDR2 YYDKDF (reference sequence). Authors' processing steps: Estimated nucleated cell counts came from reference gene primer amplification. The method was immunoSEQ multiplex PCR; TCRdb's version includes in-frame clones alone and lacks a portion of them. The D gene and trimming were derived from the DNA, and the V and J assignments and clone size from that table. Of some 240,000 clones in the sample, approximately 88% are singletons; the top ten hold 3.1%.

The chain links TRBV15 to TRBJ1-3; D is undetermined. The source material was PBMCs or T cells enriched from blood (not recorded which). The TCR was taken from a woman aged 40-49 years who had been exposed to COVID-19. This CDR3 is CATSRDGLTGGPGNTIYF. In nucleotides, the CDR3 is TGTGCCACCAGCAGAGATGGCCTGACGGGAGGCCCTGGAAACACCATATATTTT.